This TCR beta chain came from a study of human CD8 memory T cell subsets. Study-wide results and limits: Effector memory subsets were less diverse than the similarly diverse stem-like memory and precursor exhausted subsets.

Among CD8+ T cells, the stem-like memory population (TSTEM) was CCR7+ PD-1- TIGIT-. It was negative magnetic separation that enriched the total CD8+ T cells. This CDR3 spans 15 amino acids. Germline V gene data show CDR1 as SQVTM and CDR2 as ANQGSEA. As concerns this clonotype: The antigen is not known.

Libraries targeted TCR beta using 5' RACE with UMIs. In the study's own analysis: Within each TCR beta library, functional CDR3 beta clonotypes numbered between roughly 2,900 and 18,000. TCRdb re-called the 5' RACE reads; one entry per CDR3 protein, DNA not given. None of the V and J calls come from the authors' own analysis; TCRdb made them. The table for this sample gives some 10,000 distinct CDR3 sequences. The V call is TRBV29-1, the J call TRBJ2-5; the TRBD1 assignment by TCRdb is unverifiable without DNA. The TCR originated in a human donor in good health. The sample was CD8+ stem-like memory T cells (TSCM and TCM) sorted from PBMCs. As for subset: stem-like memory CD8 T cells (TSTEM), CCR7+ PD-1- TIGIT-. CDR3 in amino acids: CSVESVQGKTETQYF.